The clone carrying this T cell receptor beta chain has only one observation. These data come from a study of blood T cell repertoires in COVID-19. This table comes from immunoSEQ multiplex PCR, and its TCRdb copy is limited to in-frame clones, with some not included. Counted here are a few hundred thousand clones, 88% occurring once; the ten biggest clones make up 0.95% to 1.5%. With V trimmed by 5 bases and J by 1 base, 17 bases remained unmatched. This CDR3 spans 20 amino acids. Germline-derived CDR1 and CDR2 are LGHDT and YNNKEL (reference sequence). The origin of this receptor is a woman aged 40-49 years with acute COVID-19. The V gene is TRBV3-1 (or the pseudogene TRBV3-2), the J gene TRBJ2-6; 7 nucleotides align to TRBD1. The sample taken for sequencing was PBMCs or T cells enriched from blood (not recorded which). DNA of the CDR3: TGTGCCAGCAGCGCCCGACAGGGCGGATCCCGAAGTTCTGGGGCCAACGTCCTGACTTTC. Amino acids: CASSARQGGSRSSGANVLTF.